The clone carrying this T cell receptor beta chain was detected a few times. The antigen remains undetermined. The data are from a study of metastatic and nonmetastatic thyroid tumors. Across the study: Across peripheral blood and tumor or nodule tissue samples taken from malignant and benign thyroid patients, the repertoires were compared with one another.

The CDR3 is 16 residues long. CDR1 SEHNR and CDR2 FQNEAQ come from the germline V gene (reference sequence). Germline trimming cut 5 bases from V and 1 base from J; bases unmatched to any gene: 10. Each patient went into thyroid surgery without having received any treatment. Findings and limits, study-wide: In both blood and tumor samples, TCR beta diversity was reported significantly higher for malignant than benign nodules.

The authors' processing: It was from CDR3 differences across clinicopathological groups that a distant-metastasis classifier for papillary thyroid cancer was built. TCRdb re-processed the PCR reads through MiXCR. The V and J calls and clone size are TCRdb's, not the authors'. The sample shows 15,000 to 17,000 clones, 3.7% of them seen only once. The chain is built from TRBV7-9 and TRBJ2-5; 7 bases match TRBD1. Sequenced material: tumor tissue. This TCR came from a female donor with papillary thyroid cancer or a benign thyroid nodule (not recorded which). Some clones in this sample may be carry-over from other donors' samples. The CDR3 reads CASSPYGQDRQETQYF. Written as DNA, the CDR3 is TGTGCCAGCAGCCCCTACGGACAGGATCGCCAAGAGACCCAGTACTTC. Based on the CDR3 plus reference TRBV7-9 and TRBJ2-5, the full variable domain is DTGVSQNPRHKITKRGQNVTFRCDPISEHNRLYWYRQTLGQGPEFLTYFQNEAQLEKSRLLSDRFSAERPKGSFSTLEIQRTEQGDSAMYLCASSPYGQDRQETQYFGPGTRLLVL.